One T cell receptor beta chain is described in this entry. Its target is not known. Selected pancreatic ductal adenocarcinoma patients had undergone surgery without neoadjuvant therapy. The entry originates in a study of T cells in pancreatic ductal adenocarcinoma. General study findings and limits: Compared with tumor, blood showed more total productive templates and about 8-fold more clonotypes. The resected cohort was biased toward the minority with early-stage disease. Tumor and blood clonality did not differ significantly, about 0.11 versus 0.078.

Germline CDR1 LGHNA, CDR2 YSLEER. There are 15 residues in the CDR3. Trimming took 2 bases from V and 0 from J, leaving 8 bases between them. Profiling relied on immunoSEQ multiplex PCR, and the TCRdb table lists in-frame clones only, not all of them. The sample lists 85,000 to 120,000 clones, over 90% occurring once. The sample consisted of PBMCs. The chain has TRBV4-3 and TRBJ1-3; D might be TRBD1 (6 bases). The receptor was derived from a human donor with pancreatic ductal adenocarcinoma. DNA for the CDR3: TGCGCCAGCAGCCAATCCAGGGGCTCTGGAAACACCATATATTTT. It codes for CASSQSRGSGNTIYF.